This T cell receptor (beta chain) was recovered during a study of Graves' ophthalmopathy and Graves' hyperthyroidism. Germline V gene sequence: CDR1 SGHAT, CDR2 FQDESV (reference sequence). The CDR3 loop spans 16 amino acids. About this clonotype itself: A much bigger clone sits one base away, suggesting this may be a read error.

Amplified material comprised TCR beta CDR3 regions derived from RNA transcripts. HTBI primers served in a first-round RT-PCR, which a second-round multiplex PCR followed. MiXCR was run by TCRdb on the multiplex PCR reads, yielding one entry per CDR3 protein. The sample has over 200,000 distinct CDR3 sequences, under 30% seen once. This receptor was identified in a man aged 50 to 60 with Graves' ophthalmopathy. The sample consisted of peripheral blood. The chain links TRBV11-1 to TRBJ2-2; D is possibly TRBD1 or TRBD2 (5 bases each). The CDR3 DNA reads TGTGCCAGCAGCTTAGACGCTGGACAAAACACCGGGGAGCTGGCTTTT. Its protein is CASSLDAGQNTGELAF. Full variable domain (rest looked up from reference TRBV11-1 and TRBJ2-2): EAEVAQSPRYKITEKSQAVAFWCDPISGHATLYWYRQILGQGPELLVQFQDESVVDDSQLPKDRFSAERLKGVDSTLKIQPAELGDSAMYLCASSLDAGQNTGELAFGEGSRLTVL.